Below, one T cell receptor (beta chain) is given with its context. This clonotype was found many times. The antigen it binds to is not known. The sample holds no much larger clone one base away, and base qualities are not on file. For CDR1 and CDR2, the germline V gene lists SGHRS and YFSETQ. The CDR3, from cysteine to phenylalanine, totals 14 residues. Only the CDR3 region is kept as DNA, spanning 42 bases read in frame from base 1. V has 2 bases trimmed and J has 7 bases trimmed; junction bases matching no gene number 4. This sample was sequenced with an Illumina HiSeq 2500. Quantitative 5'-RACE with molecular barcodes was the method used to prepare the TCR beta libraries. The source study handled its data this way. A new computational method, built on a probabilistic model of VDJ rearrangement, was used to identify disease-linked TCR variants. Starting from the raw public reads, TCRdb applied fastp trimming at Q25, assembled clones with MiXCR and retained in-frame beta chains. Identical CDR3 protein sequences are pooled into one entry, listed with their most common genes and DNA. The V and J calls come from TCRdb's annotation, not from the publication. The sample data list roughly 150,000 distinct CDR3 sequences, and 8.5% to 10% of these were observed just once. The ten largest clones take up about 15% of the sample.

This sample stems from a study of CD8 T cells in ankylosing spondylitis (dated by TCRdb to the late 2010s). Study-level background: The study set out to find disease-linked TCR variants by profiling T cell receptor beta repertoires in ankylosing spondylitis patients and healthy donors. The whole study cohort included about a hundred healthy donors and 25 or so ankylosing spondylitis patients. Peripheral blood was sampled, and synovial fluid was also collected from ankylosing spondylitis patients. Findings and caveats that apply to the study as a whole: Significant enrichment of the disease-linked clones was reported in matched synovial fluid samples from ankylosing spondylitis patients. In peripheral blood, the disease-linked clones were found at relatively low frequencies and had a CD8+ phenotype. Some TCR beta motif variants had previously been reported in synovial fluid and blood of reactive arthritis patients, which suggested common disease-initiation mechanisms. A TCR beta motif of about eight highly homologous amino acid variants appeared characteristic of blood from ankylosing spondylitis patients.

The origin of this receptor is a female donor with ankylosing spondylitis or in good health (not recorded which). The sequence is built from TRBV5-1 and TRBJ2-4, and TRBD1 matches 9 of the central bases. Sequenced: blood, either unsorted or a sorted T cell fraction (not recorded which). The sequenced DNA: TGCGCCAGCAGCTTCGGACAGGGGAGTAACATTCAGTACTTC. Its translation reads: CASSFGQGSNIQYF.